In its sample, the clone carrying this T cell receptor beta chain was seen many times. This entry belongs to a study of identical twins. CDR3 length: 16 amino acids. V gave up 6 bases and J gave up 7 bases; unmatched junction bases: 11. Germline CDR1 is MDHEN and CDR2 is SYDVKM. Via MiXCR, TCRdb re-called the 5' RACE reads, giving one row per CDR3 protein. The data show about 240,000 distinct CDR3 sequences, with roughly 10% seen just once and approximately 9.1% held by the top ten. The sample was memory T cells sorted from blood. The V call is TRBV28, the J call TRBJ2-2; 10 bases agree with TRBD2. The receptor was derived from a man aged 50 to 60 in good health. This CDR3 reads CASSRSGTSVGGELFF. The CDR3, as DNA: TGTGCCAGCAGCCGGTCCGGGACTAGCGTGGGCGGGGAGCTGTTTTTT.